This T cell receptor beta chain was documented in a study of T cell responses to AZD1222 COVID-19 vaccine. Study-wide results and limits: Among the donors, most were white British and more were female, and clonal diversity was possibly underestimated.

This clone has just one count. The antigen is unknown. The data were produced by immunoSEQ multiplex PCR, yet TCRdb's version contains in-frame clones alone and is incomplete. The data contain roughly 120,000 clones, roughly 93% of them singletons. The CDR3 consists of 15 residues. V trimming: 7 bases; J trimming: 3 bases; junction bases outside the gene matches: 5. The germline gives CDR1 MRHNA, CDR2 SNTAGT. This specimen was peripheral blood, taken on day 0 of AZD1222 vaccination. The TCR comes from an adult in good health. The chain links TRBV6-4 to TRBJ2-2; 10 bases agree with TRBD2. In nucleotides, the CDR3 is TGTGCCAGCACCCGCCTAGCGGGAGACACCGGGGAGCTGTTTTTT. Its translation is CASTRLAGDTGELFF.